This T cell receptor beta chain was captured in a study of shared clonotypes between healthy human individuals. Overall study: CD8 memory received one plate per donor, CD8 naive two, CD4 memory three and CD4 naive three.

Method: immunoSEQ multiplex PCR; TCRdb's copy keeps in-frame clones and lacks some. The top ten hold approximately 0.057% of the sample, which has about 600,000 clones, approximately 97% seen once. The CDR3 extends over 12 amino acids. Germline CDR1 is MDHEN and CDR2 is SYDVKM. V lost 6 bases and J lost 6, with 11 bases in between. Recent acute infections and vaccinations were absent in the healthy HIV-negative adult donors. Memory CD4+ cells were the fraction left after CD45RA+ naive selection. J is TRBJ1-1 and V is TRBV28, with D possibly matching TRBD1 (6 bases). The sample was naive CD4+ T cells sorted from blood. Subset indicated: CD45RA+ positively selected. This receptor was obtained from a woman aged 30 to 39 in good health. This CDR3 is CASRQGGAEAFF. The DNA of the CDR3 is TGTGCCAGCAGACAGGGTGGGGCTGAAGCTTTCTTT. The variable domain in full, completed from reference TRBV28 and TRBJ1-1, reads DVKVTQSSRYLVKRTGEKVFLECVQDMDHENMFWYRQDPGLGLRLIYFSYDVKMKEKGDIPEGYSVSREKKERFSLILESASTNQTSMYLCASRQGGAEAFFGQGTRLTVV.